This entry concerns a single T cell receptor (beta chain). Its antigen is as yet unknown. These data come from a study of cytotoxic CD8 clonotypes in ibrutinib-treated CLL. Notes on the study in general: Clonality went up at the time of ibrutinib response, stayed stable in sustained remission, and later dropped back toward its baseline level at progression.

The germline V and J ends were trimmed by 8 bases and 7 bases, with 27 bases remaining between them. Germline lookup yields CDR1 MDHEN and CDR2 SYDVKM. The CDR3 contains 16 residues. Target depth was 1 in 200,000 to 1 in 1 million T cells, about 10x per clonotype. The method was immunoSEQ multiplex PCR; TCRdb's version includes in-frame clones alone and lacks a portion of them. There are roughly 180,000 clones in the sample; 84% occur only once, and around 4.5% lies in the top ten. The source is a human donor with chronic lymphocytic leukemia. The chain is built from TRBV28 and TRBJ2-7, with D perhaps being TRBD1 or TRBD2 (7 bases each). The sample consisted of PBMCs, taken after 24 months of ibrutinib treatment. Written as DNA, the CDR3 is TGTGCCAGCTGGGACAGTCGAACCGCGGGAGCTGGTGAGCAGTACTTC. It encodes CASWDSRTAGAGEQYF.